This T cell receptor (beta chain) was sequenced during a study of T cells after posttransplantation cyclophosphamide. The method was immunoSEQ multiplex PCR; TCRdb's version includes in-frame clones alone and lacks a portion of them. Observed in the sample are around 25,000 clones, none of them singletons. Trimming removed 3 bases from V and 0 bases from J, with 6 bases in between. The V gene's germline CDR1 is SGHTA and CDR2 FQGNSA. The CDR3 consists of 15 residues. This clone was observed many times. This related bone marrow graft donor gave peripheral blood on the day of marrow donation. V and J are TRBV7-2 and TRBJ2-6; no clear D gene. The receptor's source is a woman aged 60 to 75 in good health, CMV-negative, and a related stem cell transplant donor. Sequenced material: PBMCs. The CDR3 DNA reads as TGTGCCAGCAGCTTTTCCTTCTCTGGGGCCAACGTCCTGACTTTC. This sequence encodes CASSFSFSGANVLTF.